Shown below are 17 T cell receptor beta chains from a single sample sequenced in a study of T cell responses to AZD1222 COVID-19 vaccine. Clones were read by immunoSEQ multiplex PCR, and TCRdb kept only the in-frame ones, dropping some. The sample shows roughly 120,000 clones, roughly 86% of them seen only once. The sample consisted of peripheral blood, taken on day 0 of MenACWY control vaccination. The receptor set was obtained from an adult in good health.

V usage is TRBV12-3 or TRBV12-4 and J usage is TRBJ2-7; TRBD1 agrees at 9 bases. The V segment lost 8 bases and the J segment 1 base; nucleotides outside the gene matches: 3. The length of the CDR3 is 13 residues. CDR3 sequence (DNA): TGTGCCAGCCGGGACAGGGTTTCCTACGAGCAGTACTTC. It translates to CASRDRVSYEQYF.

Here the CDR3 reads CASSQYRGYEQYF. The DNA for the CDR3 is TGCGCCAGCAGCCAGTACAGGGGGTACGAGCAGTACTTC. The chain joins TRBV4-3 to TRBJ2-7; 8 bases are a match to TRBD1. Germline V CDR1 and CDR2: LGHNA, YSLEER. With 3 bases clipped from V and 4 bases from J, the junction kept 2 bases outside the gene matches. The CDR3 spans 13 residues.

This clone was detected only a few times. The gene calls are TRBV7-8 and TRBJ1-2; no clear D gene. Germline CDR1 is SGHVS and CDR2 is FQNEAQ. Trimming cost V 3 bases and J 4 bases, with 12 bases left between them. CDR3 length equals 14 residues. CDR3: CASSLGSAAYGYTF. The CDR3 DNA reads TGTGCCAGCAGCTTGGGGTCCGCGGCCTATGGCTACACCTTC.

About this clone itself: The junction differs from germline at one of its ends, possibly a read error. The gene calls are TRBV6-5 and TRBJ1-1; 9 bases match TRBD1. This CDR3 has 11 residues. Germline CDR1 MNHEY, CDR2 SVGAGI. The CDR3 is CASSYSGTGSF. The DNA of the CDR3 is TGTGCCAGCAGTTACTCAGGGACAGGGTCATTT.

This clone was detected once. This chain links TRBV6-6 with TRBJ2-1; 7 nucleotides agree with TRBD2. J was trimmed by 2 bases and V by 7 bases; bases with no gene match: 8. Germline V gene data show CDR1 as MNHNY and CDR2 as SVGAGI (reference sequence). There are 15 residues in the CDR3. The CDR3 sequence: CASTWVGGTYNEQFF. CDR3 bases: TGTGCCAGCACTTGGGTCGGGGGGACCTACAATGAGCAGTTCTTC.

The chain uses TRBV7-2 and TRBJ1-5; tentatively, D is TRBD1 (6 bases). From germline, CDR1 is SGHTA and CDR2 FQGNSA. The CDR3 runs 14 residues. Between the trimmed V and J ends, which lost 5 bases and 2 bases, there was a span of 10 bases. The CDR3 nucleotides are TGTGCCAGCAGCCTCAGGGGTCGCAATCAGCCCCAGCATTTT. The encoded protein is CASSLRGRNQPQHF.

A single count supports this clone. This chain uses TRBV9 with TRBJ1-2; no firm D call. Trimming took off 0 bases at V and 6 bases at J, with 12 bases between the two ends. Germline CDR1 SGDLS, CDR2 YYNGEE. The length of the CDR3 is 14 residues. The CDR3 DNA follows: TGTGCCAGCAGCGTAGTAGCGGGTTTAGATGGCTACACCTTC. Translated, it gives CASSVVAGLDGYTF. The whole variable domain, filled in from reference TRBV9 and TRBJ1-2, reads DSGVTQTPKHLITATGQRVTLRCSPRSGDLSVYWYQQSLDQGLQFLIQYYNGEERAKGNILERFSAQQFPDLHSELNLSSLELGDSALYFCASSVVAGLDGYTFGSGTRLTVV.

The gene calls are TRBV5-6 and TRBJ2-7, with D possibly TRBD1 on 6 matching bases. Germline CDR1 and CDR2: SGHDT and YYEEEE. Trimming stripped 3 bases from V and 3 bases from J, with 16 bases between. The CDR3 covers 15 residues. This CDR3 reads CASSSTGLSGYEQYF. The CDR3, as DNA: TGTGCCAGCAGCTCCACAGGGCTTTCCGGCTACGAGCAGTACTTC. Combining the CDR3 with reference TRBV5-6 and TRBJ2-7 gives the whole variable domain DAGVTQSPTHLIKTRGQQVTLRCSPKSGHDTVSWYQQALGQGPQFIFQYYEEEERQRGNFPDRFSGHQFPNYSSELNVNALLLGDSALYLCASSSTGLSGYEQYFGPGTRLTVT.

The chain links TRBV7-9 to TRBJ2-2; D is perhaps TRBD1 or TRBD2 (6 bases each). CDR1 SEHNR and CDR2 FQNEAQ come from the germline V gene (reference sequence). Trimming took off 4 bases at V and 2 bases at J, with 14 bases between the two ends. There are 16 residues in the CDR3. The CDR3 loop is CASSWGAGLNTGELFF. Written as DNA, the CDR3 is TGTGCCAGCAGCTGGGGGGCGGGCCTAAACACCGGGGAGCTGTTTTTT. Complete variable domain (other parts from reference TRBV7-9 and TRBJ2-2): DTGVSQNPRHKITKRGQNVTFRCDPISEHNRLYWYRQTLGQGPEFLTYFQNEAQLEKSRLLSDRFSAERPKGSFSTLEIQRTEQGDSAMYLCASSWGAGLNTGELFFGEGSRLTVL.

This rearrangement joins TRBV29-1 to TRBJ2-7; 8 positions agree with TRBD1. Germline values: CDR1 SQVTM, CDR2 ANQGSEA. This CDR3 has 14 amino acids. The junction had 12 bases not matched to a gene; V was cut back by 5 bases and J by 6 bases. The CDR3 protein is CSVSRNQGAGEQYF. DNA for the CDR3: TGCAGCGTTTCCCGCAACCAGGGGGCTGGCGAGCAGTACTTC.

The chain combines TRBV7-9 with TRBJ2-5, with D hard to call. V lost 5 bases to trimming and J lost 7 bases, with 26 bases between them. This CDR3 spans 17 amino acids. CDR1 is SEHNR, CDR2 FQNEAQ, per germline (reference sequence). The CDR3 loop is CASSPRLRDEPGGTQYF. The DNA for the CDR3 is TGTGCCAGCAGCCCTAGGTTGCGTGACGAGCCGGGTGGGACCCAGTACTTC.

The chain recombines TRBV7-2 with TRBJ1-2; 8 bases agree with TRBD1. The CDR3 spans 14 residues. Germline V CDR1 and CDR2: SGHTA, FQGNSA. V lost 4 bases and J lost 4; bases outside the gene matches: 5. CDR3 protein: CASSSPDRAYGYTF. As DNA, the CDR3 is TGTGCCAGCAGCTCCCCGGACAGGGCCTATGGCTACACCTTC.

This clone has just a few counts. The genes are TRBV14 and TRBJ2-1; tentatively, D is TRBD1 (6 bases). Germline CDR1 is SGHDN and CDR2 is FVKESK. CDR3 size: 18 residues. V shed 0 bases and J shed 4 bases, with 19 bases lying between them. The CDR3 is CASSQEQGWRISYNEQFF. The DNA of the CDR3 is TGTGCCAGCAGCCAAGAACAGGGCTGGCGGATCTCATACAATGAGCAGTTCTTC.

This sequence joins TRBV7-9 and TRBJ2-7; 7 nucleotides line up with TRBD2. The ends lost 7 bases at V and 7 bases at J; junction bases unmatched: 10. The CDR3 consists of 13 residues. CDR1 and CDR2 (germline): SEHNR, FQNEAQ (reference sequence). The CDR3 protein is CASTQGLRGEQYF. CDR3 in DNA: TGTGCCAGCACCCAAGGCTTGCGGGGGGAGCAGTACTTC.

The V gene is TRBV24-1, the J gene TRBJ2-7, with D possibly TRBD1 on 5 matching bases. This CDR3 is 14 amino acids long. The germline V gene encodes CDR1 KGHDR and CDR2 SFDVKD. Trimming removed 1 base from V and 3 bases from J, with 9 bases in between. The CDR3: CATSDFPDSYEQYF. DNA for the CDR3: TGTGCCACCAGTGATTTCCCTGACAGCTACGAGCAGTACTTC.

The chain has TRBV7-3 and TRBJ2-3, with TRBD2 matching 12 bases. The J segment lost 1 base and the V segment lost 5 bases, leaving 1 base of the junction unmatched. In germline, CDR1 is SGHTA, CDR2 FQGTGA. CDR3 length: 15 residues. CDR3 DNA: TGTGCCAGCAGCGGGACTAGCGGGCGCACAGATACGCAGTATTTT. Translation gives CASSGTSGRTDTQYF.

This rearrangement joins TRBV28 to TRBJ2-5; no reliable D call. Trimming took 1 base from V and 6 from J, leaving 6 bases between them. CDR3 length: 12 residues. CDR1 is MDHEN and CDR2 is SYDVKM in the germline V gene. This CDR3 reads CASSLSRQTQYF. The CDR3 DNA is TGTGCCAGCAGTTTATCCCGACAGACCCAGTACTTC.